One and the same sample provided the 5 T cell receptor beta chains below, sequenced in a study of shared clonotypes between healthy human individuals. Libraries were prepared by immunoSEQ multiplex PCR; TCRdb keeps only in-frame clonotypes and omits some of them. This table holds 190,000 or so clones, 60% to 75% found once. Sequences were obtained from memory CD4+ T cells sorted from blood. The subset here: CD45RA-negative fraction. Source of these receptors: a man aged 30-40 years in good health.

This clone is a singleton in its sample. The V gene is TRBV5-1, the J gene TRBJ2-3; D unresolved. Looked up from germline, CDR1 is SGHRS and CDR2 is YFSETQ. CDR3 length: 13 amino acids. The V end was cut by 5 bases, the J end by 4 bases, with 11 bases between. CDR3 residues: CASSSRGADTQYF. CDR3 nucleotide sequence: TGCGCCAGCAGTAGCCGTGGAGCAGATACGCAGTATTTT. Variable domain in full (rest from reference TRBV5-1 and TRBJ2-3): KAGVTQTPRYLIKTRGQQVTLSCSPISGHRSVSWYQQTPGQGLQFLFEYFSETQRNKGNFPGRFSGRQFSNSRSEMNVSTLELGDSALYLCASSSRGADTQYFGPGTRLTVL.

The chain recombines TRBV18 with TRBJ2-7; a possible D gene is TRBD2 (6 bases). Germline-derived CDR1 and CDR2 are KGHSH and LQKENI. The CDR3 is 14 amino acids. V shed 2 bases and J shed 4 bases, with 12 bases lying between them. The CDR3 region is CASSPSQGGYEQYF. CDR3 nucleotides: TGTGCCAGCTCACCAAGTCAGGGAGGTTACGAGCAGTACTTC.

The rearrangement joins TRBV19 to TRBJ1-2, with D hard to call. The V end was cut by 5 bases, the J end by 4 bases, with 11 bases between. The CDR3 runs 13 residues. Germline V gene lookup returns CDR1 LNHDA and CDR2 SQIVND (reference sequence). The CDR3 reads CASSPSRGYGYTF. CDR3 nucleotide sequence: TGTGCCAGTAGTCCTTCGCGGGGCTATGGCTACACCTTC.

J is TRBJ1-1 and V is TRBV5-1, with unresolved D. Germline lookup yields CDR1 SGHRS and CDR2 YFSETQ. The CDR3 totals 13 residues. V was shortened by 2 bases and J by 5 bases, with 10 bases between the two germline ends. Here the CDR3 reads CASSFSGETEAFF. The CDR3 DNA is TGCGCCAGCAGCTTTAGCGGAGAGACTGAAGCTTTCTTT.

This clone showed up just once. The chain is built from TRBV5-1 and TRBJ1-4; 8 bases match TRBD1. Germline trimming cut 4 bases from V and 6 bases from J; bases unmatched to any gene: 5. The CDR3 is made up of 14 amino acids. Germline loops: CDR1 SGHRS, CDR2 YFSETQ. The CDR3 nucleotides are TGCGCCAGCAGCAGGACAGGGTCGTATGAAAAACTGTTTTTT. It specifies CASSRTGSYEKLFF.